This TCR beta chain was found in a study of control samples from healthy donors and cancer patients (TCRdb year 2020). V and J are truncated by 0 bases and 3 bases respectively, leaving an intervening sequence of 10 bases. Reading the germline V gene gives CDR1 SGHRS and CDR2 YFSETQ. The CDR3 has 14 amino acids, counting the end cysteine and phenylalanine. The CDR3 DNA has 42 bases and is translated from base 1. This clone has more than one count but fewer than ten. Its antigen target is currently unknown. Qualities for individual bases were not recorded, and no much larger clone is one base off. Libraries were prepared through the immunoSEQ multiplex PCR assay. TCRdb took over this immuneACCESS table, retaining in-frame rearrangements with V and J assigned. Such tables are incomplete; in checked studies, under half of the missing clones stem from an unresolved V gene, and the remainder is unexplained. This sample lists about 100,000 clones; 85% were detected once. The top ten hold around a fifth of the sample.

The chain is made from TRBV5-1 and TRBJ2-7, with a weak D call of TRBD2 (6 bases match). The sequence derives from a man aged 25 to 40 in good health. Sample: blood. The DNA is TGCGCCAGCAGCTTGGAGGGACTTTACTACGAGCAGTACTTC. The encoded protein is CASSLEGLYYEQYF.